This T cell receptor beta chain was captured by sequencing in a study of blood T cell repertoires in COVID-19. The overall study: Material from acute and convalescent COVID-19 was sourced from the United States, Italy and Spain. T cells, B-cell-depleted T cells, or PBMCs provided the cDNA or gDNA that served as material.

The CDR3 has 14 amino acids. Germline CDR1 MNHEY, CDR2 SMNVEV (reference sequence). Trimming took 3 bases from V and 3 from J, leaving 12 bases between them. In the study's own analysis: The authors estimated nucleated cell counts from reference gene primer amplification. Only in-frame clones appear in the TCRdb table, and some are missing; sequencing was by immunoSEQ multiplex PCR. For V, J and clone size, that table is used; D and trimming come from the DNA. Here the sample spans approximately 6,400 clones, 88% being singletons. This clone was recorded a few times. The receptor was isolated from a human donor in a cohort sampled during active COVID-19. The sequencing input was peripheral blood. The genes are TRBV27 and TRBJ2-7; maybe TRBD1 (5 bases). CDR3 bases: TGTGCCAGCAGTTTGGGGCAGGGTGGCTACGAGCAGTACTTC. Translated, it gives CASSLGQGGYEQYF.